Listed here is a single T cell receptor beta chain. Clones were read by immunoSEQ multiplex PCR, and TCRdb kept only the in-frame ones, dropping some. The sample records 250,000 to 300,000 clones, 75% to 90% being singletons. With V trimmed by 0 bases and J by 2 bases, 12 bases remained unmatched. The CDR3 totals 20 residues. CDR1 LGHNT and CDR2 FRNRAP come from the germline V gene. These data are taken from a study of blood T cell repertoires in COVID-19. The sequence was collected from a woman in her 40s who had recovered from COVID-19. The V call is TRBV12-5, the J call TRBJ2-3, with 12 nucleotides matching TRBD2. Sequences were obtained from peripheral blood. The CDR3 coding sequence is TGTGCTAGTGGTTTGGTACGGCCTAGCGGGGGGGCCTTTGACACAGATACGCAGTATTTT. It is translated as CASGLVRPSGGAFDTDTQYF.